Sequencing of this TCR beta chain was carried out in a study of blood T cell repertoires in COVID-19. Turning to the study itself: Samples representing acute and convalescent COVID-19 were sourced from the United States, Italy and Spain. From T cells, B-cell-depleted T cells, or PBMCs came the material, which was cDNA or gDNA.

The V gene end was trimmed by 0 bases and the J gene end by 6 bases; junction bases not matched to a gene: 8. Germline V gene sequence: CDR1 MNHEY, CDR2 SMNVEV (reference sequence). This CDR3 is 16 amino acids long. How the authors handled the data: Reference gene primers were amplified, and this amplification served to estimate nucleated cell counts. Libraries were prepared by immunoSEQ multiplex PCR; TCRdb keeps only in-frame clonotypes and omits some of them. The V and J calls and the clone size are those of that table, but D and trimming were determined from the DNA. The sample records 35,000 to 50,000 clones, roughly 87% being singletons.

This rearrangement joins TRBV27 to TRBJ2-1; TRBD2 aligns across 7 bases. This TCR was sampled from a man aged 55 to 69 with active COVID-19. The source material was peripheral blood. The CDR3 coding sequence is TGTGCCAGCAGTTTATCGACGGGCGGGAGCCTCAATGAGCAGTTCTTC. This encodes CASSLSTGGSLNEQFF.